This passage covers 25 T cell receptor beta chains from one sample sequenced in a study of T cell changes during pregnancy in multiple sclerosis. TCRdb keeps only in-frame clones here, not all; method: immunoSEQ multiplex PCR. The repertoire holds some 87,000 clones, 92% seen once, with 2.6% in the top ten. The specimen comprised peripheral blood, sampled in the first trimester of pregnancy. These receptors came from a female donor with multiple sclerosis, enrolled in a pregnancy study.

The chain employs TRBV5-6 and TRBJ2-1, with 7 bases lining up with TRBD2. The CDR3 is 13 amino acids. Germline values: CDR1 SGHDT, CDR2 YYEEEE. V was clipped by 4 bases and J by 9 bases; unmatched bases: 7. The CDR3 bases are TGTGCCAGCAGCCTGGGGAGGGGTGGTGAGCAGTTCTTC. Its translation: CASSLGRGGEQFF.

The rearrangement uses TRBV5-1 and TRBJ2-2, with D tentatively TRBD1 (7 bases). Germline CDR1 SGHRS, CDR2 YFSETQ. The length of the CDR3 is 16 residues. V shed 6 bases and J shed 4 bases, with 19 bases lying between them. CDR3 sequence (DNA): TGCGCCAGCACCCCTGGGGGGACAGTAATCACCGGGGAGCTGTTTTTT. This codes for CASTPGGTVITGELFF. The whole variable domain, remainder taken from reference TRBV5-1 and TRBJ2-2, is KAGVTQTPRYLIKTRGQQVTLSCSPISGHRSVSWYQQTPGQGLQFLFEYFSETQRNKGNFPGRFSGRQFSNSRSEMNVSTLELGDSALYLCASTPGGTVITGELFFGEGSRLTVL.

V and J are TRBV5-6 and TRBJ2-1; 7 bases align to TRBD2. Germline CDR1 reads SGHDT; CDR2 reads YYEEEE. This CDR3 is built from 14 residues. Germline trimming cut 4 bases from V and 3 bases from J; bases unmatched to any gene: 4. The CDR3 reads CASSLASGYNEQFF. CDR3 sequence (DNA): TGTGCCAGCAGCCTGGCTAGCGGCTACAATGAGCAGTTCTTC.

In its sample, this clone was seen once. V usage is TRBV6-5 and J usage is TRBJ2-7; a weak D match, TRBD1 (6 bases). The V gene lost 6 bases and the J gene lost 2 bases, with 14 bases spanning the gap. There are 14 residues in the CDR3. Per the germline V gene, CDR1 is MNHEY and CDR2 is SVGAGI. The DNA of the CDR3 is TGTGCCAGCAGACGTGGACAGAGCGCCTACGAGCAGTACTTC. This encodes CASRRGQSAYEQYF.

This chain connects TRBV2 to TRBJ2-1, with TRBD2 matching over 8 bases. This CDR3 spans 14 amino acids. Trimming took 7 bases from V and 4 from J; bases not matched to a gene: 6. Germline CDR1 SNHLY, CDR2 FYNNEI. This CDR3 is CASTERGGYNEQFF. In nucleotides, the CDR3 is TGTGCCAGCACCGAACGGGGGGGATACAATGAGCAGTTCTTC.

This clone was detected once. CDR3 sequence (DNA): TGTGCCAGCCTGTATTCTAGGAATGAGCAGTTCTTC. Its translation: CASLYSRNEQFF. The chain employs TRBV6-1 and TRBJ2-1; D is undetermined. The CDR3 runs 12 residues. V lost 8 bases and J 7 bases, leaving 12 bases between the germline ends. Germline lookup yields CDR1 MNHNS and CDR2 SASEGT.

This rearrangement joins TRBV27 to TRBJ2-2; possible D gene TRBD1, 5 bases. Trimming removed 1 base from V and 2 bases from J, with 20 bases in between. The CDR3 is 19 amino acids. Germline V CDR1 and CDR2: MNHEY, SMNVEV (reference sequence). Here the CDR3 reads CASSLFNSGIVRNTGELFF. CDR3 coding DNA: TGTGCCAGCAGTTTATTTAACTCAGGGATAGTAAGAAACACCGGGGAGCTGTTTTTT.

This chain uses TRBV13 with TRBJ2-7, with TRBD2 identical over 10 bases. This CDR3 has 17 amino acids. V shed 5 bases and J 2 bases; nucleotides not matched to a gene: 12. Germline V gene data show CDR1 as PRHDT and CDR2 as FYEKMQ (reference sequence). In nucleotides, the CDR3 is TGTGCCAGCAGCCCCCTCATACTAGCGGGGTTGACCTACGAGCAGTACTTC. It specifies CASSPLILAGLTYEQYF.

J is TRBJ2-6 and V is TRBV27; 9 bases align to TRBD1. Germline assignment: CDR1 MNHEY and CDR2 SMNVEV (reference sequence). CDR3 length: 18 amino acids. V was pared by 5 bases and J by 2 bases, with 10 bases of the junction left unmatched. CDR3 loop: CASSLTGTGYPGANVLTF. The CDR3 DNA is TGTGCCAGCAGTCTAACCGGGACAGGGTACCCTGGGGCCAACGTCCTGACTTTC.

This chain joins TRBV19 and TRBJ2-1; 11 positions agree with TRBD2. V shed 7 bases and J 4 bases; nucleotides not matched to a gene: 6. Looked up from germline, CDR1 is LNHDA and CDR2 is SQIVND (reference sequence). This CDR3 comprises 15 residues. DNA of the CDR3: TGTGCCAGTATCAGGACTAGCGGGCCTTACAATGAGCAGTTCTTC. This encodes CASIRTSGPYNEQFF.

This clone was counted a few times. The chain carries TRBV5-1 and TRBJ2-3; 8 nucleotides match TRBD2. Germline assignment: CDR1 SGHRS and CDR2 YFSETQ. V was pared by 1 base and J by 5 bases, with 12 bases of the junction left unmatched. The CDR3 loop spans 17 amino acids. The CDR3 here is CASSLFVGREGEDTQYF. The CDR3 DNA follows: TGCGCCAGCAGCTTGTTCGTTGGTCGGGAGGGTGAAGATACGCAGTATTTT.

This CDR3 reads CASRQGLGYTF. DNA of the CDR3: TGTGCCAGTCGGCAGGGACTTGGCTACACCTTC. V and J are TRBV19 and TRBJ1-2, with a possible D match to TRBD1 (5 bases). The germline V gene has CDR1 LNHDA and CDR2 SQIVND (reference sequence). This CDR3 is 11 amino acids long. V lost 8 bases to trimming and J lost 7 bases, with 11 bases between them.

The rearrangement joins TRBV5-5 to TRBJ1-2; 10 nucleotides match TRBD1. V lost 4 bases, J lost 8 bases, and 5 bases stayed unmatched. The germline gives CDR1 SGHKS, CDR2 YYEKEE (reference sequence). The CDR3 is 13 residues long. The DNA of the CDR3 is TGTGCCAGCAGCATCGACAGGGGGCTAGGCTACACCTTC. Amino acid sequence: CASSIDRGLGYTF.

This rearrangement joins TRBV11-2 to TRBJ2-7; TRBD2 matches at 11 bases. The length of the CDR3 is 13 residues. With V trimmed by 6 bases and J by 3 bases, 1 base remained unmatched. From germline, CDR1 is SGHAT and CDR2 FQNNGV. The CDR3 sequence: CASRLAGVYEQYF. The CDR3 DNA follows: TGTGCCAGCAGACTAGCGGGAGTCTACGAGCAGTACTTC. The full variable domain, in which reference TRBV11-2 and TRBJ2-7 provide the parts outside the CDR3, is EAGVAQSPRYKIIEKRQSVAFWCNPISGHATLYWYQQILGQGPKLLIQFQNNGVVDDSQLPKDRFSAERLKGVDSTLKIQPAKLEDSAVYLCASRLAGVYEQYFGPGTRLTVT.

The rearrangement uses TRBV7-6 and TRBJ2-1; TRBD1 might be the D (6 bases). There are 13 residues in the CDR3. Trimming removed 4 bases from V and 4 bases from J, with 8 bases in between. Germline V gene lookup returns CDR1 SGHVS and CDR2 FNYEAQ. The CDR3 DNA reads TGTGCCAGCAGCTACGGACAGTACAATGAGCAGTTCTTC. It codes for CASSYGQYNEQFF.

This clone was observed a single time. The rearrangement links TRBV7-2 to TRBJ1-1; perhaps TRBD1 as D (5 bases). The germline V gene encodes CDR1 SGHTA and CDR2 FQGNSA. Trimming left V 4 bases short and J 4 bases short, with 16 bases between. This CDR3 is 15 amino acids long. CDR3 loop: CASSSRGGMSTEAFF. The CDR3 coding sequence is TGTGCCAGCAGCTCACGGGGGGGGATGAGCACTGAAGCTTTCTTT.

The DNA for the CDR3 is TGTGCCAGCACCCACAGATCTGGGGCCAACGTCCTGACTTTC. Translation gives CASTHRSGANVLTF. This chain uses TRBV5-4 with TRBJ2-6, with D uncertain. The CDR3 runs 14 residues. The V and J ends lost 6 bases and 1 base respectively, with 8 bases between them. Germline V gene sequence: CDR1 SGHNT, CDR2 YYREEE (reference sequence).

The chain recombines TRBV9 with TRBJ2-1; D perhaps matches TRBD2 (6 bases). From germline, CDR1 is SGDLS and CDR2 YYNGEE. V was cut by 3 bases and J by 2 bases, with 21 bases left in between. The CDR3 runs 18 residues. The CDR3 is CASSAWDLALTPYNEQFF. DNA of the CDR3: TGTGCCAGCAGCGCCTGGGACTTAGCTTTGACACCCTACAATGAGCAGTTCTTC.

There are many counts of this clone. The rearrangement joins TRBV4-3 to TRBJ1-2, with 8 bases lining up with TRBD1. Germline-derived CDR1 and CDR2 are LGHNA and YSLEER. This CDR3 spans 16 amino acids. J was trimmed by 5 bases and V by 1 base; bases with no gene match: 9. The chain's CDR3 is CASSQGPLQGGYGYTF. The CDR3 DNA sequence: TGCGCCAGCAGCCAAGGACCGTTACAGGGGGGATATGGCTACACCTTC.

The chain couples TRBV10-2 to TRBJ2-7; 13 nucleotides agree with TRBD2. Germline loops: CDR1 WSHSY, CDR2 SAAADI. Trimming cost V 7 bases and J 3 bases; bases outside gene matches: 9. The CDR3 spans 16 residues. CDR3 region: CASTRTSGRQNYEQYF. CDR3 coding DNA: TGCGCCAGCACCCGGACTAGCGGGAGACAAAACTACGAGCAGTACTTC.

The chain links TRBV5-6 to TRBJ1-5; 8 nucleotides agree with TRBD1. The CDR3 spans 14 residues. Looked up from germline, CDR1 is SGHDT and CDR2 is YYEEEE. Germline trimming cut 3 bases from V and 6 bases from J; bases unmatched to any gene: 5. The CDR3 spells CASSSGGAGQPQHF. The CDR3, as DNA: TGTGCCAGCAGCTCAGGGGGCGCGGGTCAGCCCCAGCATTTT.

Only one count was recorded for this clone. The rearrangement links TRBV29-1 to TRBJ2-7, with D possibly matching TRBD1 (8 bases). CDR1 is SQVTM and CDR2 is ANQGSEA in the germline V gene. Deletions cut 6 bases from V and 1 base from J, with 16 bases between. CDR3 length equals 14 residues. As DNA, the CDR3 is TGCAGCGTCGGGGGGACAGGTCGGTCCTACGAGCAGTACTTC. This gives the protein CSVGGTGRSYEQYF.

Remarks on this clone: Sequence at one end of the junction differs from germline and may be a read error. The chain joins TRBV7-7 to TRBJ1-4, with D tentatively TRBD1 (5 bases). CDR1 and CDR2 (germline): SSHAT, FNYEAQ (reference sequence). The CDR3 has 14 amino acids. Written as DNA, the CDR3 is TGTGCTAGCAGCCCCACGGGGGAGTCTGAAAAACTGTTTTTT. Translated, it gives CASSPTGESEKLFF.

The genes are TRBV19 and TRBJ1-2, with D perhaps TRBD1 (6 bases). The germline V gene encodes CDR1 LNHDA and CDR2 SQIVND (reference sequence). The CDR3 length is 11 residues. V was cut by 8 bases and J by 9 bases, with 13 bases left in between. The CDR3 DNA is TGTGCCAGTGTCTACAGGGCCAGCTACACCTTC. The encoded protein is CASVYRASYTF.

The rearrangement links TRBV5-1 to TRBJ2-3; D is undetermined. This CDR3 region has 16 residues. Germline V gives CDR1 SGHRS, CDR2 YFSETQ. V lost 1 base to trimming and J lost 3 bases, with 15 bases between them. The DNA of the CDR3 is TGCGCCAGCAGCTTGTGGGCCTACCCAGAAACAGATACGCAGTATTTT. Its translation: CASSLWAYPETDTQYF.